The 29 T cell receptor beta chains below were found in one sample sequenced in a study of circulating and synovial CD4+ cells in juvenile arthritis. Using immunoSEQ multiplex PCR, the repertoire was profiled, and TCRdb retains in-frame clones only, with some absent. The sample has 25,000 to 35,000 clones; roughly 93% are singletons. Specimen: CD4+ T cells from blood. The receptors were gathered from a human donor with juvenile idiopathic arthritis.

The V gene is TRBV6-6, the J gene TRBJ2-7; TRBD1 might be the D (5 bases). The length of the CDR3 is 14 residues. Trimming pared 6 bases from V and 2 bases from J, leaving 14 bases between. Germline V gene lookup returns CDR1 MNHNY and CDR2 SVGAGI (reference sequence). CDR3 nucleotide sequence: TGTGCCAGCAGCCTTCAGGGCAGGGCCTACGAGCAGTACTTC. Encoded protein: CASSLQGRAYEQYF.

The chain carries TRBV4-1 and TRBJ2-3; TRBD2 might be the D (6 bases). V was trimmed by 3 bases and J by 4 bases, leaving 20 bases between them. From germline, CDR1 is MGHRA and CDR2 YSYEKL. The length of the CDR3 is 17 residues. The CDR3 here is CASSQALAPWLPDTQYF. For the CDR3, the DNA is TGCGCCAGCAGCCAGGCACTAGCCCCCTGGCTTCCAGATACGCAGTATTTT.

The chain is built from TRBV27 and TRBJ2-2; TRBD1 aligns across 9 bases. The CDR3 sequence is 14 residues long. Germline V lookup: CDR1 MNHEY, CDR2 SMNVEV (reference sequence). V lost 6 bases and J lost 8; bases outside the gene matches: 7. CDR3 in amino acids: CASRPTGGGGELFF. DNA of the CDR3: TGTGCCAGCAGACCGACAGGGGGGGGTGGGGAGCTGTTTTTT.

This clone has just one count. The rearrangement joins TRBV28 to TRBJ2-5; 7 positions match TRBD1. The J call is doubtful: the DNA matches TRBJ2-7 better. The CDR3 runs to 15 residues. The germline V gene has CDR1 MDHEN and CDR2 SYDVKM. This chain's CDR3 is CASTGMNRGSYEQYF. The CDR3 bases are TGTGCCAGCACCGGAATGAACAGGGGATCCTACGAGCAGTACTTC.

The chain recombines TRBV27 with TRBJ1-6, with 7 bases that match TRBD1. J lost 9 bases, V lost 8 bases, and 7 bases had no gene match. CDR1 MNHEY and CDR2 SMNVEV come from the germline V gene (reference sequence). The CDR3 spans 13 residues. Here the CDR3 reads CASATDRVSPLHF. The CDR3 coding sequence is TGTGCCAGCGCCACTGACAGGGTTTCACCCCTCCACTTT.

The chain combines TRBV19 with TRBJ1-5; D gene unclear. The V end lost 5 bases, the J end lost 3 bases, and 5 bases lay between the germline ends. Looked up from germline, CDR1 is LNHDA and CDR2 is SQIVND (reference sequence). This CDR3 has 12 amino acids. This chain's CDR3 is CASSLPNQPQHF. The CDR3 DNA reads TGTGCCAGTAGTCTCCCCAATCAGCCCCAGCATTTT. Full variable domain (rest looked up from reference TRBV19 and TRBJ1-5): DGGITQSPKYLFRKEGQNVTLSCEQNLNHDAMYWYRQDPGQGLRLIYYSQIVNDFQKGDIAEGYSVSREKKESFPLTVTSAQKNPTAFYLCASSLPNQPQHFGDGTRLSIL.

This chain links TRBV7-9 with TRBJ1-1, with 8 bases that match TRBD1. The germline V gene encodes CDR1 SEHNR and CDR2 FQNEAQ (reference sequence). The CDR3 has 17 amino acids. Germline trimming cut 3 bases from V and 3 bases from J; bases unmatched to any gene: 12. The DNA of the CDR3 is TGTGCCAGCAGCTTCGAATTGGGTACGGGACAGGACACTGAAGCTTTCTTT. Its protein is CASSFELGTGQDTEAFF. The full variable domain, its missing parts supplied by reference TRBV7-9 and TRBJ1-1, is DTGVSQNPRHKITKRGQNVTFRCDPISEHNRLYWYRQTLGQGPEFLTYFQNEAQLEKSRLLSDRFSAERPKGSFSTLEIQRTEQGDSAMYLCASSFELGTGQDTEAFFGQGTRLTVV.

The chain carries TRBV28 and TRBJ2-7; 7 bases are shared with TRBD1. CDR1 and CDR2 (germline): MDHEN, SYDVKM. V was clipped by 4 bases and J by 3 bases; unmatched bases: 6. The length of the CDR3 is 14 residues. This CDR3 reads CASSSRDRFYEQYF. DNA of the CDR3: TGTGCCAGCAGTTCTCGGGACAGATTCTACGAGCAGTACTTC.

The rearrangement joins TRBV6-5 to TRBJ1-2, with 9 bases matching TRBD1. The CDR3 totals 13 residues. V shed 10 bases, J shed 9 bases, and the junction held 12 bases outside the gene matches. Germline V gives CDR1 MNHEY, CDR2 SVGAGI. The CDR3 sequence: CATHTGTGRRYTF. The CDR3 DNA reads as TGTGCCACCCATACCGGGACAGGGAGGCGCTACACCTTC.

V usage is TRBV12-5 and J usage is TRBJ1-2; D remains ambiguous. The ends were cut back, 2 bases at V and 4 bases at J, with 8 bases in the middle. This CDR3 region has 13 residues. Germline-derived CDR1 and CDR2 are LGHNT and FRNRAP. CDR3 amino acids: CASGLSGIYGYTF. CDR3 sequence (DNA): TGTGCTAGTGGTTTGTCGGGAATCTATGGCTACACCTTC.

The CDR3 protein is CASSVGLGAGRNQPQHF. The CDR3 DNA follows: TGTGCCAGCAGTGTAGGTCTTGGGGCAGGCCGGAATCAGCCCCAGCATTTT. The chain couples TRBV2 to TRBJ1-5, with D tentatively TRBD1 (5 bases). Deletions cut 4 bases from V and 4 bases from J, with 20 bases between. This CDR3 spans 17 amino acids. CDR1 and CDR2 from the germline V gene are SNHLY and FYNNEI.

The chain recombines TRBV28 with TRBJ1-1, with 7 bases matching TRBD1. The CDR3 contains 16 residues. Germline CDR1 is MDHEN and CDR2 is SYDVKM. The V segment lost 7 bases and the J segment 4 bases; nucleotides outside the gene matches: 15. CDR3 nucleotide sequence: TGTGCCAGCATCGGGGCAGGGGGTCGAGGGGGCACTGAAGCTTTCTTT. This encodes CASIGAGGRGGTEAFF.

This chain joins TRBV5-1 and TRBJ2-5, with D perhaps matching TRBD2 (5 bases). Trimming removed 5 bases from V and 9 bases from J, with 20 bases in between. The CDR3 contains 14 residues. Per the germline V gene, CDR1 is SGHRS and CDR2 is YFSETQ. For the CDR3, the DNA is TGCGCCAGCAGGAGCACCAGTTCCGTGGGAGCCCAGTACTTC. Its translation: CASRSTSSVGAQYF. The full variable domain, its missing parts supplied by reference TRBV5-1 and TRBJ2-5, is KAGVTQTPRYLIKTRGQQVTLSCSPISGHRSVSWYQQTPGQGLQFLFEYFSETQRNKGNFPGRFSGRQFSNSRSEMNVSTLELGDSALYLCASRSTSSVGAQYFGPGTRLLVL.

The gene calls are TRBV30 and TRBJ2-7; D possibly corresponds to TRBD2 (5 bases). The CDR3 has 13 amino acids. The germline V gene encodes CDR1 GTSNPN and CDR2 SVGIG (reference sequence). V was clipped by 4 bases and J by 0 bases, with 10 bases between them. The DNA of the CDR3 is TGTGCCTGGAATGGTGCGGGCTCCTACGAGCAGTACTTC. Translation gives CAWNGAGSYEQYF.

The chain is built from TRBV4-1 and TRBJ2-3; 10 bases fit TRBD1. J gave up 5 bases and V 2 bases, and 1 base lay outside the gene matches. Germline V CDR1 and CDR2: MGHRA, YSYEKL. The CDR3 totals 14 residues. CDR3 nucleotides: TGCGCCAGCAGCCAAAGGACAGGGGGAGATACGCAGTATTTT. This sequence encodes CASSQRTGGDTQYF.

The CDR3 region has the DNA TGTGCCAGCAGCCTTCTGACAGTCTCCTACAATGAGCAGTTCTTC. This sequence encodes CASSLLTVSYNEQFF. V usage is TRBV7-8 and J usage is TRBJ2-1; a possible D gene is TRBD1 (5 bases). Trimming took off 5 bases at V and 0 bases at J, with 11 bases between the two ends. The CDR3 extends over 15 amino acids. CDR1 and CDR2 (germline): SGHVS, FQNEAQ.

This chain's CDR3 is CASSTGQGKGEQYF. The CDR3 DNA is TGTGCCAGCAGCACCGGACAGGGGAAGGGCGAGCAGTACTTC. The chain links TRBV5-5 to TRBJ2-7; 9 bases align to TRBD1. Germline-derived CDR1 and CDR2 are SGHKS and YYEKEE (reference sequence). The CDR3 has 14 residues. Trimming at V came to 4 bases and at J to 6 bases, leaving 8 bases not matched to a gene.

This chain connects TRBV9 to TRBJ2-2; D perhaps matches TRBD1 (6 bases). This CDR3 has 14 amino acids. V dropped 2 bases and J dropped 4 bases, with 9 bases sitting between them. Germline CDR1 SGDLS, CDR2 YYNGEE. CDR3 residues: CASSVSGVTGELFF. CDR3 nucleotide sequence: TGTGCCAGCAGCGTCTCAGGGGTCACCGGGGAGCTGTTTTTT.

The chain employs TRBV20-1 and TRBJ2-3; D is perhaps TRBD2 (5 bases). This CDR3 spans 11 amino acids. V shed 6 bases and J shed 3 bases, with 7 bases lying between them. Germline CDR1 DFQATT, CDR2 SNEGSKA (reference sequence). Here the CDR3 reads CSAAETDTQYF. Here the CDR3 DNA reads TGCAGTGCAGCGGAGACAGATACGCAGTATTTT.

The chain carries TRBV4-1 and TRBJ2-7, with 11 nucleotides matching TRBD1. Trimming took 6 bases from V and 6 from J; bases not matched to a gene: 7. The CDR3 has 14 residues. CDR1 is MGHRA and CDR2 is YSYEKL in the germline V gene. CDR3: CASSHKGQGGEQYF. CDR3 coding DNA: TGCGCCAGCAGTCACAAGGGACAGGGGGGCGAGCAGTACTTC.

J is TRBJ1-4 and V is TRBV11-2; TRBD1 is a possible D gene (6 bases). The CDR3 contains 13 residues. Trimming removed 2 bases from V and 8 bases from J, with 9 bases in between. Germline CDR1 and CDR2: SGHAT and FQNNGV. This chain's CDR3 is CASSLSRGEKLFF. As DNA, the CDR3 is TGTGCCAGCAGCTTATCCAGGGGCGAAAAACTGTTTTTT.

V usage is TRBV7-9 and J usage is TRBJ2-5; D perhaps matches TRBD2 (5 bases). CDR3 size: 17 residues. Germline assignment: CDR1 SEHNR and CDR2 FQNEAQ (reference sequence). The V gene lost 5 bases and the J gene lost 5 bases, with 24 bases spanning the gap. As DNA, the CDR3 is TGTGCCAGCAGCCCACCACCCACCCGGGGTTTTGTGGAGACCCAGTACTTC. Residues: CASSPPPTRGFVETQYF.

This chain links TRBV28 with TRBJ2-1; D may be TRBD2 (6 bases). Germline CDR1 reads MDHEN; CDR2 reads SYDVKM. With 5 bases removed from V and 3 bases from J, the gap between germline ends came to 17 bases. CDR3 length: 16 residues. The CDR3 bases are TGTGCCAGCAGTATGGGGGGTAGGCGGGACTACAATGAGCAGTTCTTC. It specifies CASSMGGRRDYNEQFF.

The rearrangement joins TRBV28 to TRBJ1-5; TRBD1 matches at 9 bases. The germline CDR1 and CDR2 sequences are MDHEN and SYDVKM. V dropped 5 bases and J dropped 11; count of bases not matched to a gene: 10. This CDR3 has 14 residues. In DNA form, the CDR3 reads TGTGCCAGCAGTCTCGGACAGGGGCGTTTAGCCCAGCATTTT. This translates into CASSLGQGRLAQHF.

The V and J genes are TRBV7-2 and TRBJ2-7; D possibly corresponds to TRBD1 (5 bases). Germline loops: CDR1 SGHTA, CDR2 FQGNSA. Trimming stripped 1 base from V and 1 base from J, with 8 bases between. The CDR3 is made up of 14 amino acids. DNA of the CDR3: TGTGCCAGCAGCTTAGTAGGGGCGTCCTACGAGCAGTACTTC. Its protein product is CASSLVGASYEQYF.

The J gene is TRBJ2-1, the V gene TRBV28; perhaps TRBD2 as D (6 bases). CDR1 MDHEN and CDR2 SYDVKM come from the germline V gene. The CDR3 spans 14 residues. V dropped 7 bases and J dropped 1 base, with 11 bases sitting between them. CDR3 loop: CASNRDLSYNEQFF. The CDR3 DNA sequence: TGTGCCAGCAATCGGGACTTGTCCTACAATGAGCAGTTCTTC.

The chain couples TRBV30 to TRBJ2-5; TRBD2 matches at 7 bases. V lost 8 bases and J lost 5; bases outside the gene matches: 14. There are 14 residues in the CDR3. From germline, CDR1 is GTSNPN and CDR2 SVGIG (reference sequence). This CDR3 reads CALYGRESGETQYF. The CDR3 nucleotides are TGTGCCCTATATGGGCGGGAGTCGGGTGAGACCCAGTACTTC.

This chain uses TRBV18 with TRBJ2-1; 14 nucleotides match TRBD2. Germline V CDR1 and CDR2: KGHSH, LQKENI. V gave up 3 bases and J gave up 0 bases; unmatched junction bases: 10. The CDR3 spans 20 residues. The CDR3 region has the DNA TGTGCCAGCTCACCTCCACCGGGACTAGCGGGAGTAGGCTCCTACAATGAGCAGTTCTTC. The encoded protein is CASSPPPGLAGVGSYNEQFF.

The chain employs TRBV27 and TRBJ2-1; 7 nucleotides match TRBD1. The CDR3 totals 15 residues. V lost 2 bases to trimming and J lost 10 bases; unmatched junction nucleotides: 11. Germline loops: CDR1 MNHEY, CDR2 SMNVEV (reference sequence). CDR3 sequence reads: CASSLRRQGGGEQFF. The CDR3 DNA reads TGTGCCAGCAGTTTAAGGAGACAGGGTGGTGGGGAGCAGTTCTTC.